This TCR beta chain was recorded in a study of T cells in Graves' hyperthyroidism and ophthalmopathy. Study-wide results and limits: Expanded thyroid clonotypes (above 0.001) were mostly also found in blood.

RNA transcripts gave rise to amplified TCR beta CDR3 regions. First-round RT-PCR with HTBI primers amplified the TCR CDR3 region. TCRdb independently ran MiXCR on the multiplex PCR reads; one entry per CDR3 protein. This sample has approximately 620,000 distinct CDR3 sequences, with approximately 15% found just once. This CDR3 has 13 residues. Trimming pared 4 bases from V and 3 bases from J, leaving 8 bases between. Germline values: CDR1 SGDLS, CDR2 YYNGEE. This clonotype was observed at least ten times. What it recognizes is unknown. In patients aged 18 to 65, hyperthyroidism was newly diagnosed, with duration under 2 months. Clinical symptoms, serum thyroxine and TRAb, thyroid ultrasound and orbital computed tomography were used for the diagnoses. Using around 10 ml of fresh peripheral blood, PBMCs were prepared.

Sequenced: blood. This receptor was obtained from a woman younger than 45 with Graves' hyperthyroidism that later progressed to Graves' ophthalmopathy. The chain couples TRBV9 to TRBJ1-5; D possibly corresponds to TRBD1 (6 bases). The chain's CDR3 is CASSRTVNQPQHF. The CDR3 nucleotides read TGTGCCAGCAGCAGGACAGTCAATCAGCCCCAGCATTTT.